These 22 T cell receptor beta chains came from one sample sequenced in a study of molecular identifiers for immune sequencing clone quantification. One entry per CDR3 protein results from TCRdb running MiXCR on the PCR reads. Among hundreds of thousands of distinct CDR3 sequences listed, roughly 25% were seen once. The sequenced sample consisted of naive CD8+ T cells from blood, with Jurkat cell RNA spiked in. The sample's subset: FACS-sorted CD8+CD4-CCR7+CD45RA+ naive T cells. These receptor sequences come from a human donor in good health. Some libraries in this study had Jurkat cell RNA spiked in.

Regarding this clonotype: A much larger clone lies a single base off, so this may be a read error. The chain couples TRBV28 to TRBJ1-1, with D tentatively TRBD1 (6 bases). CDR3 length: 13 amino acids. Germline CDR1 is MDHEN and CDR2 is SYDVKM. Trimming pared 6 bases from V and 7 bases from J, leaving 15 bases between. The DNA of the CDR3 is TGTGCCAGCAGCCAGGGGCGCCTTATTGAAGCTTTCTTT. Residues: CASSQGRLIEAFF.

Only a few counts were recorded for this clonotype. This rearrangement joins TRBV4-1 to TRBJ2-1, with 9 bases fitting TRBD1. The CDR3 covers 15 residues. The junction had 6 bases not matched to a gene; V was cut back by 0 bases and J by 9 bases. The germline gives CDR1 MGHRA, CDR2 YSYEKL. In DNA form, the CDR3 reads TGCGCCAGCAGCCAAGAGGGACAGGGTGGCACTGAGCAGTTCTTC. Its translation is CASSQEGQGGTEQFF.

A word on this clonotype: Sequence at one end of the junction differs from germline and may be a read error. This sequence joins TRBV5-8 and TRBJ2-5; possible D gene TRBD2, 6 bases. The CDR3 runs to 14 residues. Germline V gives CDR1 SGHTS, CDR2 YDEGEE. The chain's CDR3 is CAGSWAGYQETQYF. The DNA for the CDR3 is TGTGCCGGCAGCTGGGCGGGGTACCAAGAGACCCAGTACTTC. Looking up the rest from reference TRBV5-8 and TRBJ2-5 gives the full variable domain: EAGVTQSPTHLIKTRGQQATLRCSPISGHTSVYWYQQALGLGLQFLLWYDEGEERNRGNFPPRFSGRQFPNYSSELNVNALELEDSALYLCAGSWAGYQETQYFGPGTRLLVL.

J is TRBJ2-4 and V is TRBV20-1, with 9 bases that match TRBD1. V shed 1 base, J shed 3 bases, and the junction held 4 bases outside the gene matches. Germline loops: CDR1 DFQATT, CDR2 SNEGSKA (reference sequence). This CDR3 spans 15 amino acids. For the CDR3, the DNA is TGCAGTGCTAGAGGGACAGGGGCTAGCAAAAACATTCAGTACTTC. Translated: CSARGTGASKNIQYF.

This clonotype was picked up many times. The CDR3 nucleotides are TGTGCCAGCAGCTTACCCCTACAGGGTTCATTGCGAGATACGCAGTATTTT. Protein: CASSLPLQGSLRDTQYF. The chain uses TRBV7-9 and TRBJ2-3, with D tentatively TRBD1 (6 bases). V lost 2 bases and J lost 5, with 20 bases in between. The CDR3 covers 17 residues. Germline V gene lookup returns CDR1 SEHNR and CDR2 FQNEAQ (reference sequence). The whole variable domain, remainder taken from reference TRBV7-9 and TRBJ2-3, is DTGVSQNPRHKITKRGQNVTFRCDPISEHNRLYWYRQTLGQGPEFLTYFQNEAQLEKSRLLSDRFSAERPKGSFSTLEIQRTEQGDSAMYLCASSLPLQGSLRDTQYFGPGTRLTVL.

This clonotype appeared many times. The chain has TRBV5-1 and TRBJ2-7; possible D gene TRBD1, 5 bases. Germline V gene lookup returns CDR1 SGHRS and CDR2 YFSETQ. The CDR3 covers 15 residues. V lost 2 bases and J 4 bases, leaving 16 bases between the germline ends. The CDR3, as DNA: TGCGCCAGCAGCTTAAATGGGGCGCTTTTATACGAGCAGTACTTC. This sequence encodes CASSLNGALLYEQYF.

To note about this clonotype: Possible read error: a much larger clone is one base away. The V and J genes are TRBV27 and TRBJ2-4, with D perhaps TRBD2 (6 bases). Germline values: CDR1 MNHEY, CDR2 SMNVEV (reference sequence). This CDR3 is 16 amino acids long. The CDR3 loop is CASSQLGSLAINIQYF. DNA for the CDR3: TGTGCCAGCAGCCAACTCGGGAGTCTCGCCATAAACATTCAGTACTTC.

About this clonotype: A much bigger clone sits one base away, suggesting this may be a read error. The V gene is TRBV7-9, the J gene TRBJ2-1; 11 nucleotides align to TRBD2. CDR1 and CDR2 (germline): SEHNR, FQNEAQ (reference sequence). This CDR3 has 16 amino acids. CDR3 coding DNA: TGTGCCAGCAGCCTCTCCGGGACTAGCGGTAGGGATGAGCAGCTCTTC. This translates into CASSLSGTSGRDEQLF.

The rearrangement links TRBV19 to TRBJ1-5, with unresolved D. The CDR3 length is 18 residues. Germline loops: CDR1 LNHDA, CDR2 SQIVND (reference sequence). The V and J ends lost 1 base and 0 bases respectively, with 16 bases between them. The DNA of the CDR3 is TGTGCCAGTAGTATAGGAATTCGGGGTAAATATAGCAATCAGCCCCAGCATTTT. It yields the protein CASSIGIRGKYSNQPQHF. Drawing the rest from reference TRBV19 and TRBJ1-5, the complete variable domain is DGGITQSPKYLFRKEGQNVTLSCEQNLNHDAMYWYRQDPGQGLRLIYYSQIVNDFQKGDIAEGYSVSREKKESFPLTVTSAQKNPTAFYLCASSIGIRGKYSNQPQHFGDGTRLSIL.

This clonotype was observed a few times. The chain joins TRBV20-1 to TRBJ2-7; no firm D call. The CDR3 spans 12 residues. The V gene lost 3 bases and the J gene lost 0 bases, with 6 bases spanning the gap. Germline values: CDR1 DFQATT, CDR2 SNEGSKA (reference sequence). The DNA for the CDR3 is TGCAGTGCTAGCGAGAACTCCTACGAGCAGTACTTC. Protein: CSASENSYEQYF.

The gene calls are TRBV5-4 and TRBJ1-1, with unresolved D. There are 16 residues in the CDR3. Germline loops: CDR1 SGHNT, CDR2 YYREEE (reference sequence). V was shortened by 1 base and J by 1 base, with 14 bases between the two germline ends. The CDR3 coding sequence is TGTGCCAGCAGCTTGTTGGTGGCAGGAAGGAACACTGAAGCTTTCTTT. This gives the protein CASSLLVAGRNTEAFF. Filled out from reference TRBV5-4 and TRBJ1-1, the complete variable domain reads ETGVTQSPTHLIKTRGQQVTLRCSSQSGHNTVSWYQQALGQGPQFIFQYYREEENGRGNFPPRFSGLQFPNYSSELNVNALELDDSALYLCASSLLVAGRNTEAFFGQGTRLTVV.

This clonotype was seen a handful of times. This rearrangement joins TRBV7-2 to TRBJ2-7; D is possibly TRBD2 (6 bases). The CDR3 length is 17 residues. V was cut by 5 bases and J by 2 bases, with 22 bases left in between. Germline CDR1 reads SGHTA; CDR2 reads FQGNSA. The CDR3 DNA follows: TGTGCCAGCAGCGTGGGGGGTAGGGGACTTTCAACCTACGAGCAGTACTTC. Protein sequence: CASSVGGRGLSTYEQYF.

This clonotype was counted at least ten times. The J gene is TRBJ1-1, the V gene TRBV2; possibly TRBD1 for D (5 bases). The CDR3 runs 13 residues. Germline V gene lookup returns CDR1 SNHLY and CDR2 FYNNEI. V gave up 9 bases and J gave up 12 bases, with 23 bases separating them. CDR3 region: CARKVRDSLETFF. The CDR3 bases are TGTGCCAGAAAAGTTAGGGACTCCCTCGAGACTTTCTTT.

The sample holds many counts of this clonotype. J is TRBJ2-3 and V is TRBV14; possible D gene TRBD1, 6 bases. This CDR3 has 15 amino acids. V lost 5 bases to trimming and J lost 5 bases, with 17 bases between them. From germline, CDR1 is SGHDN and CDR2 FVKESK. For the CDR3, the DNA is TGTGCCAGCAGCGTTCGGACGACCAGGGGAGATACGCAGTATTTT. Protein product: CASSVRTTRGDTQYF. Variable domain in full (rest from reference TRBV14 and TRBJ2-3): EAGVTQFPSHSVIEKGQTVTLRCDPISGHDNLYWYRRVMGKEIKFLLHFVKESKQDESGMPNNRFLAERTGGTYSTLKVQPAELEDSGVYFCASSVRTTRGDTQYFGPGTRLTVL.

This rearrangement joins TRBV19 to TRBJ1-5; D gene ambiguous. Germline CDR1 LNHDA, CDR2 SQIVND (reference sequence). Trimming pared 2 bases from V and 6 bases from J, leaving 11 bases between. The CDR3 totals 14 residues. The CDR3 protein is CASSIQSSGQPQHF. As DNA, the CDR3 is TGTGCCAGTAGTATACAGAGTTCTGGTCAGCCCCAGCATTTT.

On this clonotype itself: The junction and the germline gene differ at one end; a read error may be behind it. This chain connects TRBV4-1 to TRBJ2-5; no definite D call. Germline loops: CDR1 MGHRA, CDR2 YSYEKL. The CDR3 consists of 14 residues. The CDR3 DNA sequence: TGCGCCAGCAGCGTGTTGGGCTCCCAAGCGCCCCCGTCCTTC. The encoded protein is CASSVLGSQAPPSF.

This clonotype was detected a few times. The CDR3 DNA reads as TGTGCCTCCGGGACGTCCGGGTGGGAGCAGTACTTC. As protein: CASGTSGWEQYF. V usage is TRBV30 and J usage is TRBJ2-7; perhaps D is TRBD1 or TRBD2 (5 bases each). V lost 7 bases and J 7 bases, leaving 17 bases between the germline ends. CDR3 length: 12 amino acids. Germline V lookup: CDR1 GTSNPN, CDR2 SVGIG (reference sequence).

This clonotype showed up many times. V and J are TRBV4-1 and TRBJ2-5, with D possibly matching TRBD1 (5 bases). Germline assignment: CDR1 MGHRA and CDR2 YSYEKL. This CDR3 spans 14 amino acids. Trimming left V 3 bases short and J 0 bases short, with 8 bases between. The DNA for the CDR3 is TGCGCCAGCAGCCAGATGGACAACCAAGAGACCCAGTACTTC. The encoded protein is CASSQMDNQETQYF.

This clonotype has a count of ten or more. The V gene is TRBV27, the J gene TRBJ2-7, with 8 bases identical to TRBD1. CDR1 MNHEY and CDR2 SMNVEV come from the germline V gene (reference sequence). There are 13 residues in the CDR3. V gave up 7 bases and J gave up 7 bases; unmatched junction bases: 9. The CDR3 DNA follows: TGTGCCAGCACCGCAGGGGGCATGGGGGAGCAGTACTTC. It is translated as CASTAGGMGEQYF.

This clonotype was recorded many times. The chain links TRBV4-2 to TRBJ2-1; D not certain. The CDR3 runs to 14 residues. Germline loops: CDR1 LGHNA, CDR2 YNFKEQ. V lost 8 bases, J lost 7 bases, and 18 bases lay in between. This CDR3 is CASGAGLNYNEQFF. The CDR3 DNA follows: TGTGCCAGCGGAGCCGGGCTAAACTATAATGAGCAGTTCTTC.

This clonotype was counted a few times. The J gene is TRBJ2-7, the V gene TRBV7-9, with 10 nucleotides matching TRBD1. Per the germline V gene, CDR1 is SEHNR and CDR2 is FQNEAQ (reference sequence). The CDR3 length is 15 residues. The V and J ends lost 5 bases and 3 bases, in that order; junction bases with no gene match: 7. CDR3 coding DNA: TGTGCCAGCAGCCCCGGGACAGGGGTTATCTACGAGCAGTACTTC. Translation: CASSPGTGVIYEQYF.

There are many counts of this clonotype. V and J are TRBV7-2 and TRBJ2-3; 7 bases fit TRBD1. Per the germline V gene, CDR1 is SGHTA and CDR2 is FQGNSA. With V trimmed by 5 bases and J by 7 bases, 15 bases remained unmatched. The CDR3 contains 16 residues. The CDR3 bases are TGTGCCAGCAGCCCTCTGATAGGGGGCCCAGGGAATACGCAGTATTTT. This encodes CASSPLIGGPGNTQYF.